These 17 T cell receptor beta chains came from one sample sequenced in a study of patients and donors after allogeneic stem cell transplantation. In TCRdb, the RT-PCR reads were re-called with MiXCR into one record per CDR3 protein. The table records over 150,000 distinct CDR3 sequences, 30% of them present only once. The sequencing sample was made of blood, either unsorted or a sorted T cell fraction (not recorded which). The receptor source for this set is a human donor who was either an allogeneic HSCT recipient or a stem cell or donor lymphocyte infusion donor (not recorded which). It is not recorded whose cells these are; they may come from a transplant donor.

This chain uses TRBV25-1 with TRBJ2-5; D is ambiguous. CDR1 and CDR2 (germline): MGHDK, SYGVNS. This CDR3 region has 13 residues. Trimming left V 5 bases short and J 5 bases short, with 12 bases between. CDR3: CASSRYSFETQYF. The CDR3 DNA reads as TGTGCCAGCAGTCGCTACAGTTTTGAGACCCAGTACTTC.

This clonotype turned up a few times. The CDR3 sequence: CASRTFYEQYF. In nucleotides, the CDR3 is TGTGCCAGCAGGACATTCTACGAGCAGTACTTC. This chain links TRBV28 with TRBJ2-7, with unresolved D. CDR1 MDHEN and CDR2 SYDVKM come from the germline V gene. The CDR3 consists of 11 residues. Trimming pared 6 bases from V and 3 bases from J, leaving 6 bases between.

The chain has TRBV30 and TRBJ1-1; no reliable D call. Trimming removed 3 bases from V and 7 bases from J, with 15 bases in between. The CDR3 consists of 13 residues. Germline CDR1 reads GTSNPN; CDR2 reads SVGIG (reference sequence). Here the CDR3 DNA reads TGTGCCTGGAGGAGAGACACCTGGGGTGAAGCTTTCTTT. Residues: CAWRRDTWGEAFF. Variable domain in full (rest from reference TRBV30 and TRBJ1-1): SQTIHQWPATLVQPVGSPLSLECTVEGTSNPNLYWYRQAAGRGLQLLFYSVGIGQISSEVPQNLSASRPQDRQFILSSKKLLLSDSGFYLCAWRRDTWGEAFFGQGTRLTVV.

The rearrangement joins TRBV11-2 to TRBJ1-6; TRBD1 matches 7 bases. This CDR3 region has 17 residues. Germline-derived CDR1 and CDR2 are SGHAT and FQNNGV. The V gene end was trimmed by 1 base and the J gene end by 0 bases; junction bases not matched to a gene: 3. The CDR3 protein is CASSLVGTVSYNSPLHF. The CDR3 bases are TGTGCCAGCAGCTTAGTTGGGACAGTCTCCTATAATTCACCCCTCCACTTT.

The chain links TRBV7-9 to TRBJ1-2; 8 nucleotides align to TRBD1. Germline V gene sequence: CDR1 SEHNR, CDR2 FQNEAQ (reference sequence). This CDR3 has 16 residues. The V segment lost 5 bases and the J segment 4 bases; nucleotides outside the gene matches: 12. The CDR3 DNA is TGTGCCAGCAGCCCCCTCGTAGGGACAGGCGTCTATGGCTACACCTTC. Translating gives CASSPLVGTGVYGYTF.

This clonotype was counted a few times. The chain links TRBV28 to TRBJ2-3, with unresolved D. CDR3 length: 16 residues. Germline V gene lookup returns CDR1 MDHEN and CDR2 SYDVKM. The V end lost 0 bases, the J end lost 1 base, and 11 bases lay between the germline ends. This chain's CDR3 is CASSLWASGRTDTQYF. CDR3 DNA sequence: TGTGCCAGCAGTTTATGGGCTAGTGGACGCACAGATACGCAGTATTTT.

This chain links TRBV4-1 with TRBJ2-1, with 7 bases that match TRBD1. Germline CDR1 MGHRA, CDR2 YSYEKL. The CDR3 is 14 residues long. The J segment lost 8 bases and the V segment lost 3 bases, leaving 7 bases of the junction unmatched. As DNA, the CDR3 is TGCGCCAGCAGCCAGGCGTACAGGGGCGATGAGCAGTTCTTC. Amino acid sequence: CASSQAYRGDEQFF.

This clonotype was observed a few times. The chain employs TRBV12-3 or TRBV12-4 and TRBJ1-6; D is unclear. The CDR3 is 15 residues long. V lost 1 base to trimming and J lost 4 bases, with 8 bases between them. The CDR3 sequence: CASSLEAHYNSPLHF. For the CDR3, the DNA is TGTGCCAGCAGTTTAGAGGCTCATTATAATTCACCCCTCCACTTT.

The chain links TRBV7-2 to TRBJ1-3, with 8 bases that match TRBD1. This CDR3 has 13 residues. V gave up 7 bases and J gave up 4 bases; unmatched junction bases: 3. CDR1 SGHTA and CDR2 FQGNSA come from the germline V gene. The CDR3 sequence: CASKRTGGNTIYF. In DNA form, the CDR3 reads TGTGCCAGCAAAAGGACAGGGGGAAACACCATATATTTT.

In its sample, this clonotype was seen a few times. The V call is TRBV20-1, the J call TRBJ1-2, with 8 bases lining up with TRBD1. J lost 3 bases, V lost 0 bases, and 6 bases had no gene match. From germline, CDR1 is DFQATT and CDR2 SNEGSKA (reference sequence). The CDR3 is 15 residues long. The DNA for the CDR3 is TGCAGTGCTAGAGATAGGACAGGGAAGGACTATGGCTACACCTTC. This encodes CSARDRTGKDYGYTF.

The rearrangement joins TRBV27 to TRBJ2-7; 10 positions agree with TRBD1. Germline lookup yields CDR1 MNHEY and CDR2 SMNVEV (reference sequence). Germline trimming cut 3 bases from V and 6 bases from J; bases unmatched to any gene: 8. The CDR3 sequence is 15 residues long. Here the CDR3 reads CASSFTGQGTREQYF. CDR3 coding DNA: TGTGCCAGCAGTTTTACGGGACAGGGGACCCGCGAGCAGTACTTC.

V gene TRBV3-1 combines with J gene TRBJ2-3; TRBD2 is a possible D gene (6 bases). This CDR3 is 13 amino acids long. V gave up 6 bases and J gave up 6 bases, with 13 bases separating them. In germline, CDR1 is LGHDT, CDR2 YNNKEL (reference sequence). DNA for the CDR3: TGTGCCAGCAGAAACGACGGAGGGGATACGCAGTATTTT. Translation: CASRNDGGDTQYF.

The J gene is TRBJ1-3, the V gene TRBV28; D is undetermined. CDR1 and CDR2 from the germline V gene are MDHEN and SYDVKM. The CDR3 contains 12 residues. V was cut by 7 bases and J by 4 bases, with 8 bases left in between. CDR3 nucleotide sequence: TGTGCCAGCACCACCCTCGGAAACACCATATATTTT. Translated, it gives CASTTLGNTIYF.

The V and J genes are TRBV27 and TRBJ2-5, with D possibly matching TRBD2 (6 bases). Germline CDR1 reads MNHEY; CDR2 reads SMNVEV (reference sequence). The CDR3 extends over 15 amino acids. Trimming stripped 5 bases from V and 5 bases from J, with 18 bases between. CDR3 protein: CASSAPGFAGETQYF. In DNA, the CDR3 is TGTGCCAGCAGTGCGCCCGGATTTGCGGGGGAGACCCAGTACTTC.

The gene calls are TRBV9 and TRBJ2-3, with D possibly being TRBD1 or TRBD2 (5 bases each). CDR3 length: 16 residues. Germline assignment: CDR1 SGDLS and CDR2 YYNGEE. Trimming shortened V by 4 bases and J by 0 bases, and 15 bases separated the two germline ends. CDR3 bases: TGTGCCAGCAGCTCCCGGCCCGGGACCAGCACAGATACGCAGTATTTT. Translated, it gives CASSSRPGTSTDTQYF.

The genes are TRBV7-3 and TRBJ2-1; 7 bases agree with TRBD2. Germline CDR1 SGHTA, CDR2 FQGTGA. Trimming removed 5 bases from V and 0 bases from J; junction bases left unmatched: 4. The length of the CDR3 is 15 residues. The CDR3 protein is CASSPGGNSYNEQFF. CDR3 sequence (DNA): TGTGCCAGCAGCCCCGGGGGGAACTCCTACAATGAGCAGTTCTTC.

A few counts support this clonotype. The chain carries TRBV4-1 and TRBJ2-1; no definite D call. The CDR3 totals 14 residues. V lost 6 bases and J lost 10, with 19 bases in between. CDR1 is MGHRA and CDR2 is YSYEKL in the germline V gene. CDR3 DNA: TGCGCCAGCAGTCGGAAACGCGACGGCGTCGAGCAGTTCTTC. Encoded protein: CASSRKRDGVEQFF.